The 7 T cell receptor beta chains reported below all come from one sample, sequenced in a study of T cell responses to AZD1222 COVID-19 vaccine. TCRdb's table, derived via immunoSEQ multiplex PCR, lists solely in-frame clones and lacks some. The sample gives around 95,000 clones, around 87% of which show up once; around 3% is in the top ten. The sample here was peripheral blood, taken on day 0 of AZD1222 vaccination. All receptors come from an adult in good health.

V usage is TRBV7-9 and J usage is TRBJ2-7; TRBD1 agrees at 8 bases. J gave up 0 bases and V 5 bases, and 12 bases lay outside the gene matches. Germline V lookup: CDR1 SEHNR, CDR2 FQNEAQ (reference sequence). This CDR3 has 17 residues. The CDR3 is CASSAGQGMSYSYEQYF. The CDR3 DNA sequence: TGTGCCAGCAGCGCAGGACAGGGTATGAGCTACTCCTACGAGCAGTACTTC.

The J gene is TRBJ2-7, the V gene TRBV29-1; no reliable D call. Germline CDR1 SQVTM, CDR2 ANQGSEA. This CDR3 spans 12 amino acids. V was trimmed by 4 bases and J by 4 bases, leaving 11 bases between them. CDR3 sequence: CSVVLGEYEQYF. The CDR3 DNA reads TGCAGCGTTGTCCTCGGAGAGTACGAGCAGTACTTC.

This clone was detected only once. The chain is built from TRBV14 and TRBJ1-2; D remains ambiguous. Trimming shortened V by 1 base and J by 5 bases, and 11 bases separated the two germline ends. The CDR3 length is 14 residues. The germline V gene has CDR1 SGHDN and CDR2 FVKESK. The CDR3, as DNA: TGTGCCAGCAGCCAAGCGTCTAGTGATTATGGCTACACCTTC. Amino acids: CASSQASSDYGYTF.

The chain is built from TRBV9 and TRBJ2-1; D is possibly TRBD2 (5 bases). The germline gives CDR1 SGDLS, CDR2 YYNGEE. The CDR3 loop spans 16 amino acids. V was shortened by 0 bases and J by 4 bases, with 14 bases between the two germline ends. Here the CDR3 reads CASSVELEVRYNEQFF. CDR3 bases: TGTGCCAGCAGCGTAGAACTAGAGGTACGTTACAATGAGCAGTTCTTC.

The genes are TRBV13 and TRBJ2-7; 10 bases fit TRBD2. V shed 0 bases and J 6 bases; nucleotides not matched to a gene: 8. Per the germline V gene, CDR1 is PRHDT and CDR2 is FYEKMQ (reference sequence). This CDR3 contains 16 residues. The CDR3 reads CASSLGPSGRSSEQYF. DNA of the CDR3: TGTGCCAGCAGCTTAGGACCTAGCGGGAGATCTTCCGAGCAGTACTTC.

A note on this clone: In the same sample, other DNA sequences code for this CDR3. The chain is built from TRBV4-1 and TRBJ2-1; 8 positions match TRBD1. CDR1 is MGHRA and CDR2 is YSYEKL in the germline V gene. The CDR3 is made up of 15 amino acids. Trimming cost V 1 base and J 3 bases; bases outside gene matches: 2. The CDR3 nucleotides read TGCGCCAGCAGCCAAGGACAGGGGAACTACAATGAGCAGTTCTTC. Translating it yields CASSQGQGNYNEQFF.

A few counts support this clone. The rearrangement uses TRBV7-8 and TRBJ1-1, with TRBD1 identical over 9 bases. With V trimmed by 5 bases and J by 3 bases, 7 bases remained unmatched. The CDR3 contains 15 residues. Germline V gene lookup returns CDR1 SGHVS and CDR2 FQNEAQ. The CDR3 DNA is TGTGCCAGCAGCCGCGCCGACAGGGGGTACACTGAAGCTTTCTTT. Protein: CASSRADRGYTEAFF.